The 17 T cell receptor beta chains reported below all come from one sample, sequenced in a study of regulatory T cells in long-lasting Graves disease. The authors built TCR beta libraries using iRepertoire HTBI primers and Arm-PCR of CDR3 regions. TCRdb re-derived calls from the multiplex PCR reads in MiXCR, one entry per CDR3 protein. The sample lists roughly 400,000 distinct CDR3 sequences; about a sixth were seen once. Time point reported: newly diagnosed GD, antithyroid drugs for less than 3 months. The authors made the TCR library using RNA they extracted from PBMCs. This sample was shared with a second study, whose subject was T cells in Graves' hyperthyroidism and ophthalmopathy.

Sequencing was performed on peripheral blood mononuclear cells (PBMCs), taken at new diagnosis, from a patient treated with antithyroid drugs. These receptors all stem from a woman aged 18-35 years with Graves disease.

This clonotype was seen many times. The chain combines TRBV28 with TRBJ2-1, with TRBD2 matching over 12 bases. In germline, CDR1 is MDHEN, CDR2 SYDVKM. The CDR3 has 15 residues. The V segment lost 7 bases and the J segment 1 base; nucleotides outside the gene matches: 2. CDR3 nucleotides: TGTGCCAGCAACCTAGCGGGAGGGTCCTACAATGAGCAGTTCTTC. The encoded protein is CASNLAGGSYNEQFF.

This clonotype was detected many times. This chain joins TRBV28 and TRBJ1-5; D gene unclear. The length of the CDR3 is 14 residues. From germline, CDR1 is MDHEN and CDR2 SYDVKM. Trimming removed 5 bases at V and 3 bases at J, with 11 bases between. Here the CDR3 reads CASSPQLLNQPQHF. The DNA of the CDR3 is TGTGCCAGCAGTCCCCAACTCCTCAATCAGCCCCAGCATTTT.

At least ten counts were recorded for this clonotype. This rearrangement joins TRBV7-9 to TRBJ2-5; the D call may be TRBD1 or TRBD2 (5 bases each). Germline lookup yields CDR1 SEHNR and CDR2 FQNEAQ (reference sequence). Trimming pared 5 bases from V and 4 bases from J, leaving 11 bases between. The length of the CDR3 is 13 residues. The CDR3 here is CASSLGTGETQYF. CDR3 in DNA: TGTGCCAGCAGCCTTGGGACGGGAGAGACCCAGTACTTC.

For this clonotype: A much larger clone lies one base from this, so it may be a read error. The CDR3 DNA follows: TGCAGTGCTAGCGGACCGGGACTCCATTCCGATGAGCAGTACTTC. It yields the protein CSASGPGLHSDEQYF. The chain carries TRBV20-1 and TRBJ2-4, with a weak D call TRBD2 (6 bases). This CDR3 comprises 15 residues. Trimming removed 3 bases from V and 13 bases from J, with 25 bases in between. Germline V gives CDR1 DFQATT, CDR2 SNEGSKA (reference sequence).

The table lists this clonotype with many counts. The chain uses TRBV6-2 or TRBV6-3 and TRBJ1-1; D is undetermined. This CDR3 region has 13 residues. V lost 2 bases to trimming and J lost 2 bases, with 6 bases between them. Per the germline V gene, CDR1 is MNHEY and CDR2 is SVGEGT. This CDR3 reads CASSYKGNTEAFF. The CDR3 DNA sequence: TGTGCCAGCAGTTACAAAGGAAACACTGAAGCTTTCTTT.

This chain's CDR3 is CASRISGRAGGGELFF. The DNA for the CDR3 is TGTGCCAGCAGAATTAGCGGGAGGGCCGGCGGCGGGGAGCTGTTTTTT. The rearrangement uses TRBV12-3 or TRBV12-4 and TRBJ2-2; 11 bases agree with TRBD2. V gave up 6 bases and J gave up 7 bases; unmatched junction bases: 10. This CDR3 comprises 16 residues.

This clonotype was seen repeatedly, ten times or more. The chain recombines TRBV20-1 with TRBJ2-7; TRBD1 might be the D (5 bases). The CDR3 consists of 12 residues. Germline CDR1 DFQATT, CDR2 SNEGSKA (reference sequence). V lost 6 bases, J lost 2 bases, and 11 bases lay in between. The CDR3 DNA sequence: TGCAGTGCCTATAGACAGACCTACGAGCAGTACTTC. This translates into CSAYRQTYEQYF.

The chain has TRBV28 and TRBJ1-1; D not certain. V was cut by 6 bases and J by 5 bases, with 10 bases left in between. The CDR3 covers 12 residues. Germline V gives CDR1 MDHEN, CDR2 SYDVKM. This CDR3 is CASRSGITEAFF. The DNA of the CDR3 is TGTGCCAGCAGATCGGGTATAACTGAAGCTTTCTTT.

The chain has TRBV9 and TRBJ2-5, with D unclear. The V end lost 9 bases, the J end lost 0 bases, and 12 bases lay between the germline ends. This CDR3 contains 13 residues. Germline V lookup: CDR1 SGDLS, CDR2 YYNGEE. Here the CDR3 reads CATSTGDQETQYF. In DNA form, the CDR3 reads TGTGCCACATCCACTGGGGACCAAGAGACCCAGTACTTC.

The sample holds a few counts of this clonotype. A read error may account for a junction end that differs from germline. This rearrangement joins TRBV13 to TRBJ2-1; D is possibly TRBD2 (5 bases). This CDR3 has 14 residues. Germline lookup yields CDR1 PRHDT and CDR2 FYEKMQ (reference sequence). For the CDR3, the DNA is TGTGTCAGCAGCTTATGGATTAGCGACAATGAGCAGTTCTTC. This gives the protein CVSSLWISDNEQFF.

V and J are TRBV27 and TRBJ1-6; 7 bases are shared with TRBD1. The CDR3 contains 15 residues. From germline, CDR1 is MNHEY and CDR2 SMNVEV (reference sequence). J gave up 10 bases and V 5 bases, and 11 bases lay outside the gene matches. This chain's CDR3 is CASSPQLDRDSPLHF. The CDR3 DNA is TGTGCCAGCAGTCCCCAACTTGACAGGGACTCACCCCTCCACTTT.

This clonotype was picked up many times. The chain recombines TRBV28 with TRBJ2-3; D is uncertain. This CDR3 contains 11 residues. Germline V gives CDR1 MDHEN, CDR2 SYDVKM. Trimming cost V 4 bases and J 6 bases, with 5 bases left between them. The CDR3 DNA reads as TGTGCCAGCAGTTCTCCGGATACGCAGTATTTT. Protein: CASSSPDTQYF.

This clonotype was counted at least ten times. This chain joins TRBV6-2 or TRBV6-3 and TRBJ2-1; 9 bases line up with TRBD2. The CDR3 totals 15 residues. Germline V gene sequence: CDR1 MNHEY, CDR2 SVGEGT. V was pared by 1 base and J by 7 bases, with 5 bases of the junction left unmatched. The CDR3 reads CASSYLAGVGNEQFF. The DNA for the CDR3 is TGTGCCAGCAGTTACTTAGCGGGAGTGGGGAATGAGCAGTTCTTC.

In the case of this clonotype: The junction departs from the called germline gene at one end, perhaps through a read error. The chain has TRBV5-5 and TRBJ2-3, with D possibly matching TRBD1 (7 bases). Germline V lookup: CDR1 SGHKS, CDR2 YYEKEE (reference sequence). The CDR3 length is 14 residues. CDR3 nucleotides: TGCGCCAGCAGCCCAGGGGGGCTTGACGATACGCAGTATTTT. It translates to CASSPGGLDDTQYF.

This clonotype was picked up many times. The J gene is TRBJ1-5, the V gene TRBV6-9, with D hard to call. V lost 4 bases, J lost 3 bases, and 13 bases lay in between. Germline V CDR1 and CDR2: MNHGY, SVAAGI. The CDR3 is made up of 15 amino acids. CDR3 sequence reads: CASSLREGYNQPQHF. The CDR3, as DNA: TGTGCCAGCAGTTTACGTGAAGGCTACAATCAGCCCCAGCATTTT.

This clonotype was detected ten times or more. V and J are TRBV3-1 and TRBJ2-5; 9 bases map to TRBD2. J gave up 3 bases and V 4 bases, and 3 bases lay outside the gene matches. This CDR3 is built from 14 residues. Per the germline V gene, CDR1 is LGHDT and CDR2 is YNNKEL (reference sequence). CDR3 in DNA: TGTGCCAGCAGCCTAGCGGGAGTGGAAGAGACCCAGTACTTC. Translated: CASSLAGVEETQYF.

This clonotype was detected many times. The chain links TRBV6-5 to TRBJ2-3; no clear D gene. This CDR3 comprises 14 residues. Germline V gene data show CDR1 as MNHEY and CDR2 as SVGAGI. V shed 0 bases and J shed 8 bases, with 12 bases lying between them. CDR3 bases: TGTGCCAGCAGTTACTCGATTGAGCAGGCTACGCAGTATTTT. It codes for CASSYSIEQATQYF.